This TCR beta chain was recorded in a study of breast tumors, draining lymph nodes, adjacent tissues. This CDR3 region has 15 residues. V lost 2 bases, J lost 11 bases, and 21 bases lay in between. CDR1 SGDLS and CDR2 YYNGEE come from the germline V gene. Each CDR3 protein is one row after TCRdb ran MiXCR on the multiplex PCR reads. The sample has about 270,000 distinct CDR3 sequences; under 35% are singletons. To note about this clonotype: Its antigen remains unidentified.

Findings and limits, study-wide: Tumor and nontumor repertoires were significantly more similar in luminal-like than in basal-like breast cancer. That most tumor T cells come from lymph nodes remained unproven. Most tumor T cells seemingly derive from lymph node, then expand in tumor. Tumor repertoires ranked between lymph nodes and nontumor tissue in diversity, with V and J gene preferences.

Breast cancer patients provided tissue from their axillary draining lymph nodes. The TCR comes from a female donor with breast cancer. Some clones in this sample may be carry-over from other donors' samples. This chain connects TRBV9 to TRBJ2-3; D possibly corresponds to TRBD2 (6 bases). The sequencing input was axillary lymph node tissue. CDR3 in amino acids: CASSVRGDSYNEQYF. The CDR3 coding sequence is TGTGCCAGCAGCGTTCGAGGGGACTCCTACAATGAGCAGTATTTT.